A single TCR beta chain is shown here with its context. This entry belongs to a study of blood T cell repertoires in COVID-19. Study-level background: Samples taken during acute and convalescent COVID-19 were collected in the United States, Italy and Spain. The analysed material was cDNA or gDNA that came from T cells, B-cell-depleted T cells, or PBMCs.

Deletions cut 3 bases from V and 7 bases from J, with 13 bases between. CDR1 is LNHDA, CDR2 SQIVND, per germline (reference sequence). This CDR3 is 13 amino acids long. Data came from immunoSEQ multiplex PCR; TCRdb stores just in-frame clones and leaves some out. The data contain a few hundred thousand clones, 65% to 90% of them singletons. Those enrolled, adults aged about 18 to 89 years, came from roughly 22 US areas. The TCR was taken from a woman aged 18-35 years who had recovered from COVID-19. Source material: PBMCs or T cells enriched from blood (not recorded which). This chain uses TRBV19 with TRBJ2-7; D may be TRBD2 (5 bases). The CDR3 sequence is CASSIGPSGEQYF. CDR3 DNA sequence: TGTGCCAGTAGTATCGGCCCCTCGGGGGAGCAGTACTTC.